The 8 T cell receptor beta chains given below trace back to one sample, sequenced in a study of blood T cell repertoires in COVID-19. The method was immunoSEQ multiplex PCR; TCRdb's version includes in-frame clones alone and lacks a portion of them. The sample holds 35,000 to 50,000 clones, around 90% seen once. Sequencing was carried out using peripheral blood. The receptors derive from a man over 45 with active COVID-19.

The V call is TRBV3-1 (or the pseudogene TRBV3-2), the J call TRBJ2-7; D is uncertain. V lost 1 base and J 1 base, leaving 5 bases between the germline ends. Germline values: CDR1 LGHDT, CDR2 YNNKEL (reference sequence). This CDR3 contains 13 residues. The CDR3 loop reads CASSQVLSYEQYF. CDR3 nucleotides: TGTGCCAGCAGCCAAGTTCTTTCCTACGAGCAGTACTTC.

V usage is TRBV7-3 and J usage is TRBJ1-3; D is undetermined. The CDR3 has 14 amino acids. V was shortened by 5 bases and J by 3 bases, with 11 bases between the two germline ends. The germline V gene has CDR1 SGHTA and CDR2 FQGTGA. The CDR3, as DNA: TGTGCCAGCAGCAACGGGGAAAGTGGAAACACCATATATTTT. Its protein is CASSNGESGNTIYF.

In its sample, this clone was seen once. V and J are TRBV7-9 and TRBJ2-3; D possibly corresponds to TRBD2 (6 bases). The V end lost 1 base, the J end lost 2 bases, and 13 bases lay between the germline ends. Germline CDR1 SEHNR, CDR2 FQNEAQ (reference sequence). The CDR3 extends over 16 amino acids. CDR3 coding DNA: TGTGCCAGCAGCTTAGTAGTAGCGGCAGCCACAGATACGCAGTATTTT. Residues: CASSLVVAAATDTQYF.

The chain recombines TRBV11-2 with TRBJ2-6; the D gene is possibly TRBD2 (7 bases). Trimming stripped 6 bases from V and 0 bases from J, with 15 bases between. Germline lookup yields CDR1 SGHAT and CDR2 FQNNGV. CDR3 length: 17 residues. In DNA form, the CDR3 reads TGTGCCAGCAGAGCTGGGGGGGCCAGCTCTGGGGCCAACGTCCTGACTTTC. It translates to CASRAGGASSGANVLTF.

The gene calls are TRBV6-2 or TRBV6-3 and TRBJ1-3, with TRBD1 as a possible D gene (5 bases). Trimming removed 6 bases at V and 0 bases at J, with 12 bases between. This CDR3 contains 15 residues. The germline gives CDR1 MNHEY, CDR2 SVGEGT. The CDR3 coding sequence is TGTGCCAGCAGCTCGGCACAGGCCTCTGGAAACACCATATATTTT. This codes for CASSSAQASGNTIYF.

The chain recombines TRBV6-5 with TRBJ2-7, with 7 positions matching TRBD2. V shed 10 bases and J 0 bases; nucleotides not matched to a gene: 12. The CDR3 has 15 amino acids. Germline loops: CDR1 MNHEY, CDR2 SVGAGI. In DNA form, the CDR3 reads TGTGCCACCCGCTTTACCCCTAGCGGCTCCTACGAGCAGTACTTC. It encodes CATRFTPSGSYEQYF.

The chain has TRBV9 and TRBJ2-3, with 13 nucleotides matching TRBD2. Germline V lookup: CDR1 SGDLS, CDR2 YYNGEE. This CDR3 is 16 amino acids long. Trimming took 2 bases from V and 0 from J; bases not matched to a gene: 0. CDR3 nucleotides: TGTGCCAGCAGCGTGACTAGCGGGGGGAGCACAGATACGCAGTATTTT. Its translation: CASSVTSGGSTDTQYF.

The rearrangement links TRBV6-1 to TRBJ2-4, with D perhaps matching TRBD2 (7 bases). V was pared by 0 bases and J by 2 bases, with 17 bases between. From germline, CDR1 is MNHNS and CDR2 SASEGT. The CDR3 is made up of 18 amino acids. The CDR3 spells CASSEAGGAFSSKNIQYF. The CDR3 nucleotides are TGTGCCAGCAGTGAAGCAGGGGGGGCTTTTTCTTCCAAAAACATTCAGTACTTC.